One and the same sample provided the 23 T cell receptor beta chains below, sequenced in a study of cytomegalovirus exposure and HLA in healthy donors. It was with 60 Vbeta and 13 Jbeta primers that the PCR ran. Profiled with immunoSEQ multiplex PCR; TCRdb holds only in-frame clones, not every one. The sample has tens of thousands of clones; 45% to 70% are singletons. Specimen: PBMCs. These receptors were obtained from a human donor in good health.

CDR3 residues: CASSPGQGNYGYTF. In nucleotides, the CDR3 is TGTGCCAGCAGTCCGGGACAGGGGAACTATGGCTACACCTTC. The rearrangement uses TRBV6-6 and TRBJ1-2; 10 bases match TRBD1. V gave up 5 bases and J gave up 2 bases; unmatched junction bases: 2. Germline CDR1 and CDR2: MNHNY and SVGAGI (reference sequence). The CDR3 runs to 14 residues.

This clone turned up a few times. The V and J genes are TRBV30 and TRBJ2-5; 13 nucleotides align to TRBD2. Germline V gene sequence: CDR1 GTSNPN, CDR2 SVGIG (reference sequence). This CDR3 has 15 residues. V gave up 2 bases and J gave up 2 bases; unmatched junction bases: 2. The CDR3 region is CAWSQLAGGQETQYF. CDR3 coding DNA: TGTGCCTGGAGTCAACTAGCGGGGGGGCAAGAGACCCAGTACTTC. Full variable domain (remainder filled in from reference TRBV30 and TRBJ2-5): SQTIHQWPATLVQPVGSPLSLECTVEGTSNPNLYWYRQAAGRGLQLLFYSVGIGQISSEVPQNLSASRPQDRQFILSSKKLLLSDSGFYLCAWSQLAGGQETQYFGPGTRLLVL.

The rearrangement uses TRBV7-9 and TRBJ2-5, with TRBD2 matching over 7 bases. The CDR3 has 15 residues. V lost 8 bases, J lost 5 bases, and 14 bases stayed unmatched. Looked up from germline, CDR1 is SEHNR and CDR2 is FQNEAQ (reference sequence). The chain's CDR3 is CASGGLPTSVETQYF. The CDR3 coding sequence is TGTGCCAGCGGCGGATTACCAACTAGCGTCGAGACCCAGTACTTC.

This chain uses TRBV6-5 with TRBJ1-1; D possibly corresponds to TRBD1 (5 bases). The length of the CDR3 is 13 residues. Looked up from germline, CDR1 is MNHEY and CDR2 is SVGAGI. Trimming left V 4 bases short and J 1 base short, with 7 bases between. CDR3 coding DNA: TGTGCCAGCAGTTGGAGGGGGAACACTGAAGCTTTCTTT. Translation: CASSWRGNTEAFF.

For the CDR3, the DNA is TGTGCCTGGAGTGAGGGGATTGGTATTGAAAAACTGTTTTTT. This translates into CAWSEGIGIEKLFF. The chain couples TRBV30 to TRBJ1-4, with TRBD1 as a possible D gene (5 bases). The CDR3 runs 14 residues. V gave up 1 base and J gave up 7 bases, with 13 bases separating them. CDR1 and CDR2 (germline): GTSNPN, SVGIG (reference sequence).

This clone was recorded only once. V is TRBV10-1 and J is TRBJ1-4; no firm D call. Germline V gene lookup returns CDR1 WNHNN and CDR2 SYGVQD (reference sequence). The length of the CDR3 is 15 residues. V was trimmed by 8 bases and J by 0 bases, leaving 13 bases between them. This CDR3 reads CASRRESATNEKLFF. The CDR3, as DNA: TGCGCCAGCCGCCGGGAGAGCGCAACTAATGAAAAACTGTTTTTT.

The chain recombines TRBV10-2 with TRBJ2-7; 8 bases are shared with TRBD1. V dropped 6 bases and J dropped 5; count of bases not matched to a gene: 6. The CDR3 covers 13 residues. Looked up from germline, CDR1 is WSHSY and CDR2 is SAAADI. The CDR3 loop reads CASRWTGLDEQYF. The DNA of the CDR3 is TGCGCCAGCAGATGGACAGGGTTGGACGAGCAGTACTTC.

The gene calls are TRBV10-3 and TRBJ1-2; the match to TRBD1 covers 8 bases. CDR1 and CDR2 from the germline V gene are ENHRY and SYGVKD. The CDR3 covers 15 residues. V dropped 3 bases and J dropped 2; count of bases not matched to a gene: 5. CDR3 DNA sequence: TGTGCCATCAGTGACCCGGGACAGGAAAACTATGGCTACACCTTC. Its protein product is CAISDPGQENYGYTF.

The chain couples TRBV16 to TRBJ1-5, with TRBD1 matching over 7 bases. This CDR3 region has 19 residues. Germline loops: CDR1 KGHSY, CDR2 FQNENV. V gave up 0 bases and J gave up 6 bases; unmatched junction bases: 17. The CDR3 bases are TGTGCCAGCAGCCAATCTTGGGTTAACAGGGGAGGAGGGGGTCAGCCCCAGCATTTT. As protein: CASSQSWVNRGGGGQPQHF.

J is TRBJ2-3 and V is TRBV28; D is possibly TRBD1 (5 bases). With 3 bases removed from V and 0 bases from J, the gap between germline ends came to 10 bases. Germline CDR1 reads MDHEN; CDR2 reads SYDVKM. The CDR3 runs to 15 residues. In nucleotides, the CDR3 is TGTGCCAGCAGTTTCGGAGACAGCAGCACAGATACGCAGTATTTT. Its translation is CASSFGDSSTDTQYF.

The sample holds a few counts of this clone. At one end, the junction sequence differs from germline, possibly due to a read error. The chain uses TRBV29-1 and TRBJ2-3; 10 bases agree with TRBD1. Germline V gives CDR1 SQVTM, CDR2 ANQGSEA. The length of the CDR3 is 14 residues. CDR3 bases: TGCAGCGTGGAAGACAGGGGGCGCGCAGATACGCAGTATTTT. Translating it yields CSVEDRGRADTQYF.

The sample holds a few counts of this clone. V gene TRBV6-6 combines with J gene TRBJ1-2; maybe TRBD1 (5 bases). This CDR3 has 13 residues. Trimming stripped 6 bases from V and 2 bases from J, with 10 bases between. The germline V gene encodes CDR1 MNHNY and CDR2 SVGAGI (reference sequence). CDR3 residues: CASRVDRNYGYTF. CDR3 DNA sequence: TGTGCCAGCAGGGTTGACAGAAACTATGGCTACACCTTC.

The chain recombines TRBV2 with TRBJ1-2; 7 positions match TRBD1. J gave up 7 bases and V 5 bases, and 7 bases lay outside the gene matches. The CDR3 runs 13 residues. Per the germline V gene, CDR1 is SNHLY and CDR2 is FYNNEI. This chain's CDR3 is CASSYRQGGGYTF. The CDR3 DNA is TGTGCCAGCAGTTACCGACAGGGTGGTGGCTACACCTTC.

This clone was detected only a few times. The chain combines TRBV6-5 with TRBJ1-5, with a tentative D call TRBD1 (5 bases). CDR3 length equals 15 residues. CDR1 is MNHEY, CDR2 SVGAGI, per germline. The germline V and J ends were trimmed by 0 bases and 4 bases, with 10 bases remaining between them. The CDR3 DNA reads as TGTGCCAGCAGTTACTCGACTGCAGGGAATCAGCCCCAGCATTTT. Translating gives CASSYSTAGNQPQHF.

The V and J genes are TRBV5-6 and TRBJ1-1; tentative D call: TRBD1 (5 bases). Germline assignment: CDR1 SGHDT and CDR2 YYEEEE. The CDR3 spans 14 residues. V lost 4 bases to trimming and J lost 10 bases, with 20 bases between them. CDR3 in amino acids: CASSRWGTHAGAFF. The CDR3, as DNA: TGTGCCAGCAGCAGGTGGGGCACACACGCCGGAGCTTTCTTT.

J is TRBJ2-7 and V is TRBV2; TRBD1 agrees at 8 bases. From germline, CDR1 is SNHLY and CDR2 FYNNEI. Trimming removed 3 bases from V and 3 bases from J; junction bases left unmatched: 4. This CDR3 is 14 amino acids long. Here the CDR3 DNA reads TGTGCCAGCAGTGATGTACAGGGGGACTACGAGCAGTACTTC. It translates to CASSDVQGDYEQYF.

V is TRBV5-1 and J is TRBJ2-2; TRBD2 might be the D (5 bases). This CDR3 contains 14 residues. Per germline, CDR1 SGHRS and CDR2 YFSETQ. V was shortened by 2 bases and J by 6 bases, with 11 bases between the two germline ends. The CDR3 nucleotides read TGCGCCAGCAGCTTCGATTCGGGGTCCGGGGAGCTGTTTTTT. It translates to CASSFDSGSGELFF.

In this sample, this clone turned up a few times. The chain links TRBV5-6 to TRBJ1-5; 7 nucleotides line up with TRBD1. V shed 2 bases and J 4 bases; nucleotides not matched to a gene: 6. The germline V gene has CDR1 SGHDT and CDR2 YYEEEE. CDR3 length: 15 residues. The CDR3 here is CASSFLQGTNQPQHF. In DNA, the CDR3 is TGTGCCAGCAGCTTCCTACAGGGGACTAATCAGCCCCAGCATTTT.

This chain uses TRBV7-9 with TRBJ1-2, with 7 nucleotides matching TRBD1. V trimming: 4 bases; J trimming: 3 bases; junction bases outside the gene matches: 8. This CDR3 has 15 residues. Looked up from germline, CDR1 is SEHNR and CDR2 is FQNEAQ (reference sequence). The CDR3 here is CASSSGQTSHYGYTF. The CDR3, as DNA: TGTGCCAGCAGCTCGGGACAGACAAGCCACTATGGCTACACCTTC.

The chain links TRBV2 to TRBJ2-3, with D tentatively TRBD1 (6 bases). The V end lost 6 bases, the J end lost 1 base, and 17 bases lay between the germline ends. The CDR3 is made up of 16 amino acids. Germline assignment: CDR1 SNHLY and CDR2 FYNNEI. For the CDR3, the DNA is TGTGCCAGCAGCGCCGTGGGGCACAGGGGCACAGATACGCAGTATTTT. Translation gives CASSAVGHRGTDTQYF. Using reference TRBV2 and TRBJ2-3 for the parts outside the CDR3, the full variable domain is EPEVTQTPSHQVTQMGQEVILRCVPISNHLYFYWYRQILGQKVEFLVSFYNNEISEKSEIFDDQFSVERPDGSNFTLKIRSTKLEDSAMYFCASSAVGHRGTDTQYFGPGTRLTVL.

This clone was seen a handful of times. The V call is TRBV7-3, the J call TRBJ2-7; TRBD2 matches 9 bases. There are 21 residues in the CDR3. Germline V CDR1 and CDR2: SGHTA, FQGTGA. V lost 0 bases to trimming and J lost 2 bases; unmatched junction nucleotides: 20. CDR3 in amino acids: CASSLTRLASGASAVTYEQYF. CDR3 sequence (DNA): TGTGCCAGCAGCTTAACCCGTTTAGCTAGCGGGGCCTCAGCCGTAACCTACGAGCAGTACTTC.

V gene TRBV7-9 combines with J gene TRBJ1-5; possible D gene TRBD1, 5 bases. This CDR3 contains 14 residues. Trimming removed 3 bases at V and 0 bases at J, with 6 bases between. In germline, CDR1 is SEHNR, CDR2 FQNEAQ (reference sequence). As DNA, the CDR3 is TGTGCCAGCAGCTTGGACACTAGCAATCAGCCCCAGCATTTT. This encodes CASSLDTSNQPQHF.

This clone was picked up one time. The chain recombines TRBV7-2 with TRBJ2-1; 9 bases agree with TRBD2. The trim removed 1 base at V and 2 bases at J, leaving 6 bases unmatched. CDR1 is SGHTA and CDR2 is FQGNSA in the germline V gene. The CDR3 has 17 residues. The CDR3 reads CASSLGVGLATYNEQFF. CDR3 DNA: TGTGCCAGCAGCTTAGGGGTAGGACTAGCGACCTACAATGAGCAGTTCTTC.